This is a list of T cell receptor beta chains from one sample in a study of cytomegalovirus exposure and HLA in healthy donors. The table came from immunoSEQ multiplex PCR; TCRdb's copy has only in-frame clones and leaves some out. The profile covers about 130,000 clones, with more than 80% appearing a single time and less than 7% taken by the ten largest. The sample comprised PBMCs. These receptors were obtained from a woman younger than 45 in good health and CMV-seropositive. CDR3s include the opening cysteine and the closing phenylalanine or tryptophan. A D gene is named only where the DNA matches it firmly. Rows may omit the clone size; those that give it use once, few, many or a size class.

CDR3 protein: CASSQEAGRQETQYF
CDR3 DNA: TGTGCCAGCAGCCAAGAGGCGGGGCGCCAAGAGACCCAGTACTTC
clone size: NA
V gene: TRBV4-2
D gene: NA
J gene: TRBJ2-5

CDR3 protein: CASSFTSGRYEQYF
CDR3 DNA: TGCGCCAGCAGCTTCACTAGCGGGAGGTACGAGCAGTACTTC
clone size: NA
V gene: TRBV5-1
D gene: TRBD2
J gene: TRBJ2-7

CDR3 protein: CASTSTGIAKNIQYF
CDR3 DNA: TGTGCCAGCACCTCGACAGGGATAGCCAAAAACATTCAGTACTTC
clone size: NA
V gene: TRBV28
D gene: TRBD1
J gene: TRBJ2-4

CDR3 protein: CASSLDRTYGYTF
CDR3 DNA: TGTGCCAGCTCATTAGACAGAACCTATGGCTACACCTTC
clone size: NA
V gene: TRBV18
D gene: NA
J gene: TRBJ1-2

CDR3 protein: CASSLSGGQYEQYF
CDR3 DNA: TGTGCCAGCAGCCTTAGCGGGGGACAGTACGAGCAGTACTTC
clone size: NA
V gene: TRBV9
D gene: TRBD2
J gene: TRBJ2-7

CDR3 protein: CASSEEEGQGTLRWGYTF
CDR3 DNA: TGTGCCAGCAGTGAAGAGGAGGGACAGGGAACCCTTCGTTGGGGCTACACCTTC
clone size: once
V gene: TRBV2
D gene: TRBD1
J gene: TRBJ1-2

CDR3 protein: CAWSVQGNSPLHF
CDR3 DNA: TGTGCCTGGAGTGTCCAGGGAAATTCACCCCTCCACTTT
clone size: NA
V gene: TRBV30
D gene: NA
J gene: TRBJ1-6

CDR3 protein: CASSQQGETEAFF
CDR3 DNA: TGTGCCAGCAGTCAACAGGGTGAGACTGAAGCTTTCTTT
clone size: NA
V gene: TRBV7-9
D gene: NA
J gene: TRBJ1-1

CDR3 protein: CASSYSAGIYEQYF
CDR3 DNA: TGTGCCAGCAGTTACTCTGCGGGGATATACGAGCAGTACTTC
clone size: NA
V gene: TRBV6-5
D gene: NA
J gene: TRBJ2-7

CDR3 protein: CASDPDRSGNTIYF
CDR3 DNA: TGTGCCAGCGATCCGGACAGGTCTGGAAACACCATATATTTT
clone size: NA
V gene: TRBV19
D gene: TRBD1
J gene: TRBJ1-3

CDR3 protein: CASSRTAGPYEQYF
CDR3 DNA: TGTGCCAGCAGTCGGACAGCTGGACCCTACGAGCAGTACTTC
clone size: NA
V gene: TRBV6-5
D gene: NA
J gene: TRBJ2-7

CDR3 protein: CASSYPPGGAYEQYF
CDR3 DNA: TGTGCCAGCAGTTACCCCCCGGGGGGGGCTTACGAGCAGTACTTC
clone size: NA
V gene: TRBV6-6
D gene: TRBD2
J gene: TRBJ2-7

CDR3 protein: CASSLDRDRSFRGYTF
CDR3 DNA: TGTGCCAGCAGTTTAGACCGGGACAGGTCCTTCCGAGGCTACACCTTC
clone size: NA
V gene: TRBV27
D gene: TRBD1
J gene: TRBJ1-2

CDR3 protein: CASSRIRTDPNYGYTF
CDR3 DNA: TGTGCCAGCTCACGCATTCGGACAGACCCTAACTATGGCTACACCTTC
clone size: NA
V gene: TRBV18
D gene: NA
J gene: TRBJ1-2

CDR3 protein: CASSPSTGSSYEQYF
CDR3 DNA: TGTGCCAGCTCACCCTCGACAGGGAGCTCCTACGAGCAGTACTTC
clone size: NA
V gene: TRBV18
D gene: TRBD1
J gene: TRBJ2-7

CDR3 protein: CASSASPTTEAFF
CDR3 DNA: TGTGCCAGCAGTGCGTCTCCAACTACTGAAGCTTTCTTT
clone size: NA
V gene: TRBV6-1
D gene: NA
J gene: TRBJ1-1

CDR3 protein: CAWSVHLSGWHPEGNYGYTF
CDR3 DNA: TGTGCCTGGAGTGTACACCTATCGGGGTGGCATCCCGAAGGAAACTATGGCTACACCTTC
clone size: NA
V gene: TRBV30
D gene: NA
J gene: TRBJ1-2

CDR3 protein: CASSLVAPPTGTGANVLTF
CDR3 DNA: TGTGCCAGCAGCTTAGTGGCCCCCCCGACAGGGACCGGGGCCAACGTCCTGACTTTC
clone size: once
V gene: TRBV7-6
D gene: TRBD1
J gene: TRBJ2-6

CDR3 protein: CASSRLDTQYF
CDR3 DNA: TGTGCCAGCAGCCGTTTAGATACGCAGTATTTT
clone size: NA
V gene: TRBV11-2
D gene: NA
J gene: TRBJ2-3

CDR3 protein: CASNGRQGTNTGELFF
CDR3 DNA: TGTGCCAGCAATGGGCGACAGGGGACGAACACCGGGGAGCTGTTTTTT
clone size: NA
V gene: TRBV7-9
D gene: TRBD1
J gene: TRBJ2-2

CDR3 protein: CASSVDTGSLTEAFF
CDR3 DNA: TGTGCCAGCAGCGTAGATACAGGGAGTTTGACTGAAGCTTTCTTT
clone size: NA
V gene: TRBV9
D gene: NA
J gene: TRBJ1-1

CDR3 protein: CASNLQGEFEQYF
CDR3 DNA: TGTGCCAGCAATCTACAGGGGGAGTTCGAGCAGTACTTC
clone size: NA
V gene: TRBV2
D gene: TRBD1
J gene: TRBJ2-7

CDR3 protein: CASSETGNTGELFF
CDR3 DNA: TGTGCCAGCAGCGAGACAGGGAACACCGGGGAGCTGTTTTTT
clone size: NA
V gene: TRBV5-4
D gene: NA
J gene: TRBJ2-2

CDR3 protein: CAWSGSGPDLGFF
CDR3 DNA: TGTGCCTGGAGTGGCAGCGGGCCCGACCTGGGGTTCTTC
clone size: NA
V gene: TRBV30
D gene: NA
J gene: TRBJ2-1

CDR3 protein: CASSLTGGNSPLHF
CDR3 DNA: TGTGCCAGCAGCCTGACAGGGGGTAATTCACCCCTCCACTTT
clone size: NA
V gene: TRBV5-8
D gene: TRBD1
J gene: TRBJ1-6

CDR3 protein: CASSPSAGETINEQFF
CDR3 DNA: TGTGCCAGCAGTCCGTCGGCGGGAGAGACTATCAATGAGCAGTTCTTC
clone size: NA
V gene: TRBV27
D gene: TRBD2
J gene: TRBJ2-1

CDR3 protein: CASSSRVSGRYEQYF
CDR3 DNA: TGTGCCAGCAGTAGCCGAGTTAGCGGGAGGTACGAGCAGTACTTC
clone size: NA
V gene: TRBV2
D gene: TRBD2
J gene: TRBJ2-7

CDR3 protein: CASSWGTGTDTQYF
CDR3 DNA: TGTGCCAGCTCATGGGGGACTGGCACAGATACGCAGTATTTT
clone size: once
V gene: TRBV19
D gene: NA
J gene: TRBJ2-3

CDR3 protein: CAWRGPYSNQPQHF
CDR3 DNA: TGTGCCTGGAGGGGGCCATATAGCAATCAGCCCCAGCATTTT
clone size: NA
V gene: TRBV30
D gene: NA
J gene: TRBJ1-5

CDR3 protein: CASSPRGTSGSPEQYF
CDR3 DNA: TGTGCCAGCAGCCCCAGAGGGACTAGCGGGAGTCCCGAGCAGTACTTC
clone size: NA
V gene: TRBV11-2
D gene: TRBD2
J gene: TRBJ2-7

CDR3 protein: CASSRLDREIGGELFF
CDR3 DNA: TGCGCCAGCAGCAGACTGGACAGAGAGATAGGCGGGGAGCTGTTTTTT
clone size: few
V gene: TRBV5-1
D gene: NA
J gene: TRBJ2-2

CDR3 protein: CASSYSWTSYEQYF
CDR3 DNA: TGTGCCAGCAGTTACTCTTGGACATCGTACGAGCAGTACTTC
clone size: NA
V gene: TRBV6-5
D gene: NA
J gene: TRBJ2-7

CDR3 protein: CASRQTQSKYF
CDR3 DNA: TGTGCCAGCCGTCAGACTCAATCTAAGTACTTC
clone size: NA
V gene: TRBV2
D gene: NA
J gene: TRBJ2-5

CDR3 protein: CASSLGPSTGYTF
CDR3 DNA: TGTGCCAGCAGTTTAGGCCCCAGTACAGGTTACACCTTC
clone size: NA
V gene: TRBV28
D gene: NA
J gene: TRBJ1-2

CDR3 protein: CASRGLGNTIYF
CDR3 DNA: TGTGCCAGCAGGGGCCTCGGAAACACCATATATTTT
clone size: NA
V gene: TRBV6-5
D gene: NA
J gene: TRBJ1-3

CDR3 protein: CASRTTSGAGDTQYF
CDR3 DNA: TGTGCCAGCAGGACGACTAGCGGCGCAGGTGATACGCAGTATTTT
clone size: NA
V gene: TRBV6-1
D gene: TRBD2
J gene: TRBJ2-3

CDR3 protein: CASSLQGTGADTEAFF
CDR3 DNA: TGCGCCAGCAGCTTACAAGGGACAGGGGCGGACACTGAAGCTTTCTTT
clone size: NA
V gene: TRBV5-1
D gene: TRBD1
J gene: TRBJ1-1

CDR3 protein: CASSEVSFYGYTF
CDR3 DNA: TGTGCCAGCAGTGAAGTGAGTTTTTATGGCTACACCTTC
clone size: NA
V gene: TRBV6-1
D gene: NA
J gene: TRBJ1-2

CDR3 protein: CASSQGSTGPISYNSPLHF
CDR3 DNA: TGTGCCAGCAGCCAAGGCTCGACAGGACCCATCTCCTATAATTCACCCCTCCACTTT
clone size: NA
V gene: TRBV4-2
D gene: NA
J gene: TRBJ1-6

CDR3 protein: CASSLEGGWSSTEAFF
CDR3 DNA: TGCGCCAGCAGCTTGGAAGGGGGCTGGTCCTCGACTGAAGCTTTCTTT
clone size: NA
V gene: TRBV5-1
D gene: TRBD1
J gene: TRBJ1-1

CDR3 protein: CASSSQRGLEGEQFF
CDR3 DNA: TGTGCCAGTAGTTCCCAGAGGGGACTGGAGGGTGAGCAGTTCTTC
clone size: NA
V gene: TRBV19
D gene: NA
J gene: TRBJ2-1

CDR3 protein: CASSYRTNNYEQYF
CDR3 DNA: TGTGCCAGCAGTTACCGGACTAACAACTACGAGCAGTACTTC
clone size: NA
V gene: TRBV6-6
D gene: NA
J gene: TRBJ2-7

CDR3 protein: CASTTNRALGVDTQYF
CDR3 DNA: TGTGCCAGCACCACGAACCGGGCCTTGGGAGTAGATACGCAGTATTTT
clone size: NA
V gene: TRBV28
D gene: NA
J gene: TRBJ2-3

CDR3 protein: CASSSLTGAPSGNTIYF
CDR3 DNA: TGTGCCAGCAGCTCCTTAACAGGCGCCCCCTCTGGAAACACCATATATTTT
clone size: NA
V gene: TRBV11-2
D gene: NA
J gene: TRBJ1-3

CDR3 protein: CASSSQGWTGELFF
CDR3 DNA: TGCGCCAGCAGCTCACAGGGGTGGACCGGGGAGCTGTTTTTT
clone size: NA
V gene: TRBV5-1
D gene: TRBD1
J gene: TRBJ2-2

CDR3 protein: CASSPAGVSASPLHF
CDR3 DNA: TGTGCCAGCAGCCCCGCAGGGGTTTCGGCTTCACCCCTCCACTTT
clone size: NA
V gene: TRBV4-2
D gene: NA
J gene: TRBJ1-6

CDR3 protein: CASSYLLRLAGGGETQYF
CDR3 DNA: TGTGCCAGCAGTTACCTCCTAAGACTAGCGGGAGGAGGAGAGACCCAGTACTTC
clone size: NA
V gene: TRBV7-9
D gene: TRBD2
J gene: TRBJ2-5

CDR3 protein: CASSQGFGLPPYGYTF
CDR3 DNA: TGCGCCAGCAGCCAAGGGTTTGGCCTTCCACCTTATGGCTACACCTTC
clone size: NA
V gene: TRBV4-1
D gene: NA
J gene: TRBJ1-2

CDR3 protein: CASSFGGRDTEAFF
CDR3 DNA: TGTGCCAGCAGCTTTGGAGGGAGGGACACTGAAGCTTTCTTT
clone size: NA
V gene: TRBV7-8
D gene: NA
J gene: TRBJ1-1

CDR3 protein: CASSLRVLNYGYTF
CDR3 DNA: TGTGCCAGCAGTTTGAGGGTCCTTAACTATGGCTACACCTTC
clone size: few
V gene: TRBV28
D gene: NA
J gene: TRBJ1-2

CDR3 protein: CASSPLGDTQYF
CDR3 DNA: TGCGCCAGCAGCCCCCTAGGAGATACGCAGTATTTT
clone size: once
V gene: TRBV5-1
D gene: NA
J gene: TRBJ2-3

CDR3 protein: CSSQVGGGQPQHF
CDR3 DNA: TGTTCCAGCCAGGTGGGAGGAGGACAGCCCCAGCATTTT
clone size: once
V gene: TRBV7-9
D gene: NA
J gene: TRBJ1-5

CDR3 protein: CAWSERTAFGTEAFF
CDR3 DNA: TGTGCCTGGAGCGAACGGACAGCCTTCGGGACTGAAGCTTTCTTT
clone size: NA
V gene: TRBV30
D gene: NA
J gene: TRBJ1-1

CDR3 protein: CASRTTSGGEPDTQYF
CDR3 DNA: TGTGCCAGCAGAACTACTAGCGGGGGGGAACCAGATACGCAGTATTTT
clone size: NA
V gene: TRBV6-6
D gene: TRBD2
J gene: TRBJ2-3

CDR3 protein: CASSLSGPPQRGTEAFF
CDR3 DNA: TGTGCCAGCAGCTTATCAGGCCCCCCTCAACGGGGCACTGAAGCTTTCTTT
clone size: NA
V gene: TRBV7-3
D gene: NA
J gene: TRBJ1-1

CDR3 protein: CASSPQGKNQPQHF
CDR3 DNA: TGTGCCAGCTCACCACAGGGGAAGAATCAGCCCCAGCATTTT
clone size: NA
V gene: TRBV18
D gene: NA
J gene: TRBJ1-5

CDR3 protein: CASSARLIDTQYF
CDR3 DNA: TGTGCCAGCAGCGCCCGACTTATAGATACGCAGTATTTT
clone size: NA
V gene: TRBV9
D gene: NA
J gene: TRBJ2-3